A selection of T cell receptor beta chains follows, all from one sample in a study of cytomegalovirus exposure and HLA in healthy donors. Sequencing was performed with immunoSEQ multiplex PCR; in TCRdb, only in-frame clones are kept and a portion is missing. The repertoire holds fewer than 400,000 clones, roughly 85% seen once, with about 0.8% in the top ten. The sequencing input was PBMCs. These receptors came from a woman younger than 30 in good health and CMV-seronegative. Each CDR3 is given with its conserved first and last residue. Fields, in order: CDR3 length, D gene, clone size, J gene, V gene, CDR3 protein, CDR3 DNA. A D gene is named only where the DNA matches it firmly. A row's size may be missing; if present it is once, few, many or a size class.

>15|TRBD2|NA|TRBJ2-7|TRBV19
CASSIGGGFAYEQYF
TGTGCCAGTAGTATTGGGGGAGGGTTCGCCTACGAGCAGTACTTC
>14|TRBD2|NA|TRBJ2-3|TRBV7-2
CASSLPGLADTQYF
TGTGCCAGCAGCTTACCGGGACTAGCAGATACGCAGTATTTT
>15|TRBD2|NA|TRBJ2-7|TRBV11-2
CASDGKGLAGDEQYF
TGTGCCAGCGACGGAAAGGGACTAGCGGGAGACGAGCAGTACTTC
>12|TRBD2|NA|TRBJ2-3|TRBV6-5
CASSYREGTQYF
TGTGCCAGCAGTTACAGGGAGGGTACGCAGTATTTT
>16|TRBD1|NA|TRBJ1-4|TRBV7-9
CASSLGSGTGGTKLFF
TGTGCCAGCAGCTTAGGATCGGGGACAGGGGGCACAAAACTGTTTTTT
>13|TRBD1|NA|TRBJ1-2|TRBV6-5
CASSRDSNYGYTF
TGTGCCAGCAGTCGGGACAGCAACTATGGCTACACCTTC
>15|TRBD1|NA|TRBJ2-6|TRBV5-1
CASSLQGSGANVLTF
TGCGCCAGCAGCTTACAGGGGTCTGGGGCCAACGTCCTGACTTTC
>17|NA|NA|TRBJ1-5|TRBV4-1
CASSQEGAGGPNQPQHF
TGCGCCAGCAGCCAAGAAGGGGCGGGAGGACCTAATCAGCCCCAGCATTTT
>14|NA|NA|TRBJ1-5|TRBV18
CASSPRQEGEPQHF
TGTGCCAGCTCACCAAGACAGGAAGGAGAGCCCCAGCATTTT
>13|NA|NA|TRBJ1-1|TRBV5-4
CASSTVEGSEAFF
TGTGCCAGCAGTACAGTGGAGGGGTCTGAAGCTTTCTTT
>17|TRBD1|NA|TRBJ1-2|TRBV11-2
CASIQLVRYRGRVDYTF
TGTGCCAGCATCCAGCTTGTTAGGTACAGGGGGCGCGTAGACTACACCTTC
>16|TRBD1|NA|TRBJ2-2|TRBV4-3
CASSQGGTGQTGELFF
TGCGCCAGCAGCCAAGGCGGGACAGGTCAAACCGGGGAGCTGTTTTTT
>13|NA|NA|TRBJ1-5|TRBV19
CASSMVSDQPQHF
TGTGCCAGTAGTATGGTAAGCGATCAGCCCCAGCATTTT
>15|NA|once|TRBJ2-7|TRBV19
CASSKRTASSYEQYF
TGTGCCAGTAGTAAGCGGACAGCCAGCTCCTACGAGCAGTACTTC
>14|NA|NA|TRBJ2-7|TRBV7-2
CASSLRGPSYEQYF
TGTGCCAGCAGCTTAAGGGGTCCCTCCTACGAGCAGTACTTC